This T cell receptor (beta chain) was identified during a study of OX40 agonist ivuxolimab in advanced cancers. V was clipped by 0 bases and J by 3 bases; unmatched bases: 14. CDR3 length: 19 amino acids. Germline V gene data show CDR1 as SGHRS and CDR2 as YFSETQ. Findings and limits, study-wide: CD4+ and CD8+ blood T cells expanded clonally by week 6 at 0.1 to 3.0 mg/kg. CD8+ T cells showed, on average, more clonal expansion than CD4+ cells.

This clone was seen just once. Its antigen is as yet unknown. Some clones are missing from TCRdb's copy, which holds only in-frame ones; the method was immunoSEQ multiplex PCR. The table shows about 83,000 clones, with around nine tenths occurring only once. This sequence originates from an adult with an advanced solid tumor such as melanoma, head and neck, liver or kidney cancer. The chain is built from TRBV5-1 and TRBJ2-1, with 8 bases lining up with TRBD2. Sample: CD4+ or CD8+ T cells sorted from blood, taken in a trial of the OX40 agonist ivuxolimab. The CDR3 DNA follows: TGCGCCAGCAGCTTGGCGAGCGGGGGTTCCGCGGCCCGCTACAATGAGCAGTTCTTC. It specifies CASSLASGGSAARYNEQFF.